Each of the 15 T cell receptor beta chains below was sequenced from the same sample in a study of chemoradiotherapy in HPV16-positive cancers. Profiling relied on immunoSEQ multiplex PCR, and the TCRdb table lists in-frame clones only, not all of them. The sample shows approximately 52,000 clones, more than 75% of them seen only once. The sequencing here drew on blood, taken from a patient who underwent chemoradiotherapy. The receptors were sampled from a human donor with HPV-associated anogenital cancer.

The chain carries TRBV10-3 and TRBJ2-1, with 8 nucleotides matching TRBD2. J gave up 1 base and V 4 bases, and 6 bases lay outside the gene matches. There are 16 residues in the CDR3. Germline loops: CDR1 ENHRY, CDR2 SYGVKD. In nucleotides, the CDR3 is TGTGCCATCAGTGGACCCGGACTAGCTTCCTACAATGAGCAGTTCTTC. It is translated as CAISGPGLASYNEQFF.

CDR3 nucleotides: TGTGCCAGCAGCTTAAACAGGGGGCAAGAATATGGCTACACCTTC. As protein: CASSLNRGQEYGYTF. The V and J genes are TRBV7-6 and TRBJ1-2; 9 bases match TRBD1. With 2 bases clipped from V and 5 bases from J, the junction kept 6 bases outside the gene matches. This CDR3 contains 15 residues. Germline V gene lookup returns CDR1 SGHVS and CDR2 FNYEAQ.

The rearrangement links TRBV5-5 to TRBJ2-6; TRBD1 agrees at 8 bases. This CDR3 spans 17 amino acids. Germline V gives CDR1 SGHKS, CDR2 YYEKEE (reference sequence). V trimming: 2 bases; J trimming: 2 bases; junction bases outside the gene matches: 6. The DNA for the CDR3 is TGTGCCAGCAGCTTATCAGGGGGCTCCACTGGGGCCAACGTCCTGACTTTC. Translated, it gives CASSLSGGSTGANVLTF.

The chain joins TRBV7-3 to TRBJ1-2; 10 positions agree with TRBD1. The length of the CDR3 is 15 residues. J lost 8 bases, V lost 2 bases, and 8 bases had no gene match. Germline CDR1 reads SGHTA; CDR2 reads FQGTGA. Written as DNA, the CDR3 is TGTGCCAGCAGCTTATCTGGGACAGGGGCCGACGGCTACACCTTC. Protein: CASSLSGTGADGYTF.

The rearrangement uses TRBV10-1 and TRBJ2-7, with 8 bases fitting TRBD1. The CDR3 loop spans 17 amino acids. With V trimmed by 8 bases and J by 1 base, 16 bases remained unmatched. In germline, CDR1 is WNHNN, CDR2 SYGVQD (reference sequence). The CDR3 region is CASASGGVNPLSYEQYF. CDR3 DNA sequence: TGCGCCAGCGCCTCAGGGGGCGTAAATCCACTTTCCTACGAGCAGTACTTC.

This clone was recorded a few times. The chain combines TRBV5-1 with TRBJ2-3; D is perhaps TRBD2 (6 bases). This CDR3 comprises 14 residues. Trimming took 5 bases from V and 2 from J, leaving 12 bases between them. CDR1 and CDR2 from the germline V gene are SGHRS and YFSETQ. The CDR3 DNA is TGCGCCAGCAGTAGGTGGGGGGACACAGATACGCAGTATTTT. It yields the protein CASSRWGDTDTQYF.

V gene TRBV5-3 combines with J gene TRBJ2-5; D is uncertain. TRBV5-3 is sorted into the ORF group, with uncertain function. This CDR3 comprises 15 residues. The V gene lost 0 bases and the J gene lost 4 bases, with 13 bases spanning the gap. CDR3 nucleotide sequence: TGTGCCAGAAGCTTGGGCTTAGCAGTCCTAGAGACCCAGTACTTC. Amino acids: CARSLGLAVLETQYF.

V and J are TRBV6-5 and TRBJ1-2; D gene ambiguous. The V end was cut by 0 bases, the J end by 2 bases, with 7 bases between. The CDR3 runs 14 residues. Germline V CDR1 and CDR2: MNHEY, SVGAGI. The CDR3 DNA sequence: TGTGCCAGCAGTTACTCGAAAGGCAACTATGGCTACACCTTC. It encodes CASSYSKGNYGYTF.

The V and J genes are TRBV5-6 and TRBJ1-2; D gene ambiguous. V lost 0 bases to trimming and J lost 3 bases, with 9 bases between them. The germline gives CDR1 SGHDT, CDR2 YYEEEE. The CDR3 extends over 14 amino acids. In DNA, the CDR3 is TGTGCCAGCAGCTTGGGCCGGGAAGACTATGGCTACACCTTC. Residues: CASSLGREDYGYTF.

This sequence joins TRBV2 and TRBJ2-7, with TRBD1 identical over 8 bases. Per the germline V gene, CDR1 is SNHLY and CDR2 is FYNNEI. The CDR3 loop spans 14 amino acids. With 9 bases clipped from V and 7 bases from J, the junction kept 14 bases outside the gene matches. The CDR3 loop reads CASRPTGVLGEQYF. The CDR3 DNA reads as TGTGCCAGTCGGCCGACAGGGGTTTTAGGGGAGCAGTACTTC. Variable domain in full (rest from reference TRBV2 and TRBJ2-7): EPEVTQTPSHQVTQMGQEVILRCVPISNHLYFYWYRQILGQKVEFLVSFYNNEISEKSEIFDDQFSVERPDGSNFTLKIRSTKLEDSAMYFCASRPTGVLGEQYFGPGTRLTVT.

This clone occurred once. V gene TRBV27 combines with J gene TRBJ2-2, with 12 positions matching TRBD2. This CDR3 has 16 residues. Trimming at V came to 5 bases and at J to 1 base, leaving 2 bases not matched to a gene. Germline V gene lookup returns CDR1 MNHEY and CDR2 SMNVEV (reference sequence). CDR3 sequence (DNA): TGTGCCAGCAGTCAACTAGCGGGAGGGAACACCGGGGAGCTGTTTTTT. Translating gives CASSQLAGGNTGELFF.

This clone was recorded once. CDR3 sequence: CATSRVSYEQYF. The CDR3 bases are TGTGCCACCAGCAGAGTCTCCTACGAGCAGTACTTC. The chain is built from TRBV15 and TRBJ2-7; D uncertain. V gave up 1 base and J gave up 0 bases, with 1 base separating them. This CDR3 spans 12 amino acids. Germline V CDR1 and CDR2: LNHNV, YYDKDF (reference sequence).

The rearrangement joins TRBV18 to TRBJ2-5; D may be TRBD1 or TRBD2 (5 bases each). V was cut by 2 bases and J by 5 bases, with 9 bases left in between. The germline CDR1 and CDR2 sequences are KGHSH and LQKENI. This CDR3 contains 13 residues. The CDR3 DNA sequence: TGTGCCAGCTCACCATTCGAGGGGGAGACCCAGTACTTC. Translating gives CASSPFEGETQYF.

The gene calls are TRBV15 and TRBJ2-7; TRBD1 aligns across 7 bases. With 3 bases clipped from V and 0 bases from J, the junction kept 5 bases outside the gene matches. Germline loops: CDR1 LNHNV, CDR2 YYDKDF (reference sequence). CDR3 length: 15 residues. The chain's CDR3 is CATSRLRDSSYEQYF. The CDR3 bases are TGTGCCACCAGCAGGCTCCGGGACAGCTCCTACGAGCAGTACTTC.

The count of this clone is one. This chain connects TRBV4-3 to TRBJ2-3; the match to TRBD2 covers 7 bases. The CDR3 contains 17 residues. The germline CDR1 and CDR2 sequences are LGHNA and YSLEER. The V gene end was trimmed by 0 bases and the J gene end by 4 bases; junction bases not matched to a gene: 10. Here the CDR3 DNA reads TGCGCCAGCAGCCAAGATCGAACTAGCGTGGTGGCAGATACGCAGTATTTT. Translation: CASSQDRTSVVADTQYF.